This T cell receptor beta chain was recovered during a study of blood T cell repertoires in COVID-19. The overall study: Specimens from acute and convalescent COVID-19 originated in the United States, Italy and Spain. Sources were T cells, B-cell-depleted T cells, or PBMCs; the material itself was cDNA or gDNA.

CDR3 size: 17 residues. V dropped 4 bases and J dropped 4; count of bases not matched to a gene: 11. CDR1 is SNHLY and CDR2 is FYNNEI in the germline V gene. In the original processing: For nucleated cells, counts were estimated from reference gene primer amplification. Profiling relied on immunoSEQ multiplex PCR, and the TCRdb table lists in-frame clones only, not all of them. D and trimming were read from the DNA, whereas the V and J calls and clone size are those reported in that table. This sample carries 90,000 to 130,000 clones, approximately 78% of them seen once, and the ten largest clones take 7.9%.

This TCR was recovered from a man in his 70s with acute or convalescent COVID-19. The chain employs TRBV2 and TRBJ2-2; 8 bases map to TRBD1. The material sequenced was peripheral blood. The CDR3 DNA follows: TGTGCCAGCAGTGCCACAGGGGGGCGCATTCTCACCGGGGAGCTGTTTTTT. The encoded protein is CASSATGGRILTGELFF. The whole variable domain, filled in from reference TRBV2 and TRBJ2-2, reads EPEVTQTPSHQVTQMGQEVILRCVPISNHLYFYWYRQILGQKVEFLVSFYNNEISEKSEIFDDQFSVERPDGSNFTLKIRSTKLEDSAMYFCASSATGGRILTGELFFGEGSRLTVL.